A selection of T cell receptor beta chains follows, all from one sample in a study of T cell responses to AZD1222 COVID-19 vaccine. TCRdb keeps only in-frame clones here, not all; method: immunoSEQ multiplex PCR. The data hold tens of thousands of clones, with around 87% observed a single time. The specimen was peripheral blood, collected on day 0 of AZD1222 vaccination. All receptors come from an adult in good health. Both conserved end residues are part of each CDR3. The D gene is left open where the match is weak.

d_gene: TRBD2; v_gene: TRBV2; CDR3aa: CASTGGLDSTDTQYF
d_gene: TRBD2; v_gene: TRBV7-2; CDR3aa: CASSPGGATDTQYF
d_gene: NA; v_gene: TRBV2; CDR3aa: CASSPTDSYNSPLHF
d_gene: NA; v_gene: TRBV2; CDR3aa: CASTLGPGLGYTF
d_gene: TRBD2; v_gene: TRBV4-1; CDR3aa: CASSQAPLRPAGVRYTQYF
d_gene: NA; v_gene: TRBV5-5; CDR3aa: CASSRWTDSNQPQHF
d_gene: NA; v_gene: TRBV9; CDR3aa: CASSAAMDQPQHF
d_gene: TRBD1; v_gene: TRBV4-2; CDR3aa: CASSQPPGQGYSANTGELFF
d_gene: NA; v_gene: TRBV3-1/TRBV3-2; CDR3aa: CASSQGAAAYGYTF
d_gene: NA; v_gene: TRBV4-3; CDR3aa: CASSQDGQYIEKLFF
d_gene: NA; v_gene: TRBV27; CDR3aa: CASSFHGPTPTEAFF
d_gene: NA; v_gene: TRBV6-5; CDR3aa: CASSPGAANYGYTF
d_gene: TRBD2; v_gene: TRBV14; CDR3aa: CASSQPRGEAKNIQYF
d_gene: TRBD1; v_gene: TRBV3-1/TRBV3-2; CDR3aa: CASSQDGTGSHEQYF
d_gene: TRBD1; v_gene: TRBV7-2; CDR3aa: CASSAGGTGETQYF
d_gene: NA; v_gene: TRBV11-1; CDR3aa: CASSFSYYEQYF
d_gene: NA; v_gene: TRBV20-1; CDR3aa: CSARGNTEAFF
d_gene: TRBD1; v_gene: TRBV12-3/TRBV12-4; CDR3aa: CASFDRVTGELFF
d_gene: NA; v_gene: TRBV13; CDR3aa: CASSPGVDYGYTF
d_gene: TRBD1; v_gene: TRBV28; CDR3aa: CASRPGTGGGGQYF
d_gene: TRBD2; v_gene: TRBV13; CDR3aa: CASSQERGGSETQYF
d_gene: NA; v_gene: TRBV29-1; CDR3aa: CSVGQMYYGYTF
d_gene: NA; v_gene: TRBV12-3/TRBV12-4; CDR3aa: CASSLNEAFF
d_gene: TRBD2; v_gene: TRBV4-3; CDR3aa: CASSQEGRASGGGNEQFF
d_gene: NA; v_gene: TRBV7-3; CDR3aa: CASSSVPETEAFF
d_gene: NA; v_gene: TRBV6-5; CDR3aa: CASSYSRSFYEQFF
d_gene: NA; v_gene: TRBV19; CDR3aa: CASSMQVSYEQYF
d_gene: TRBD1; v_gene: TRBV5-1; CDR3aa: CASRQGAPGEQFF
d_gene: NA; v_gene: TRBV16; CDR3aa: CASSQSRGSPGANVLTF
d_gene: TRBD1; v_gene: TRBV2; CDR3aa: CASSGDRVYGYTF
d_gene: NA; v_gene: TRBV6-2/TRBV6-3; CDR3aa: CASSYGLLKFGSYNEQFF
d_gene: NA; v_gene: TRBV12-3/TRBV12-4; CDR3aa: CASSFARTYEQYF
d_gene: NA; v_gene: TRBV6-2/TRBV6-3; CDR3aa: CASSQPGEGTDTQYF
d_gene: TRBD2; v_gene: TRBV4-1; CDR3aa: CASSQGLPGLAGGGSYNEQFF
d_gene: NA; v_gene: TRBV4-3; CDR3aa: CASSQDSVGLQDYGYTF
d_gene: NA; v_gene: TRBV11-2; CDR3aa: CASSSQGRQPQHF
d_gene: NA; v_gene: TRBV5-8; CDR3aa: CASRIEASGNTEAFF
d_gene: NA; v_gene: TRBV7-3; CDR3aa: CASRRVGQIGELFF
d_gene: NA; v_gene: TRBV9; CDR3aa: CASTDHSGANVLTF
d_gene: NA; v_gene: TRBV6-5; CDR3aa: CASSPRDSGNQPQHF
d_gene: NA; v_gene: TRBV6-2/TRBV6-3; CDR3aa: CASSNYRDTEAFF
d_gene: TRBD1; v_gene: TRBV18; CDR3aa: CASSPLTGQQETQYF
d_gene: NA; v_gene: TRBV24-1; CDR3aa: CATSDRTAANTGELFF
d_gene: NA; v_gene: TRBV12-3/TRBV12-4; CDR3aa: CASSFQGSYEQYF
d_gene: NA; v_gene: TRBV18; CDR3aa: CASSYEQGGYEKLFF
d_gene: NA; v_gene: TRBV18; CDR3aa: CASSPRDPIRSGNTIYF
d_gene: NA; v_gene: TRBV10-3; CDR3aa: CAAREGNSPLHF
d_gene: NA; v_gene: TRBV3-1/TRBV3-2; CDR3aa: CASNPMGYSNSPLHF
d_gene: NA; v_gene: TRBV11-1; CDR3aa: CASSEASYEQYF
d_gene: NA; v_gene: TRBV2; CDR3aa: CASSDQEFHQPQHF
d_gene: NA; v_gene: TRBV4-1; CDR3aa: CASSQGELNEKLFF
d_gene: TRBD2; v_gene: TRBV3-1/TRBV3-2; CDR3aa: CATTGTSGANEQFF
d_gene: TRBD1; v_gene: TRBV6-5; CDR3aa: CASSLRGTGGEKLFF
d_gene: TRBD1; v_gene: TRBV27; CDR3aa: CASSRGQGIGSSPLHF
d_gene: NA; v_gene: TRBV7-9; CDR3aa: CASSRVANYGYTF
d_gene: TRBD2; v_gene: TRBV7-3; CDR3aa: CASSSTRTSPNTGELFF
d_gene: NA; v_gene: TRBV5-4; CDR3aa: CASSLETGWGYTF
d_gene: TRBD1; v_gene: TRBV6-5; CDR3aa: CASSFRQGPSPLHF
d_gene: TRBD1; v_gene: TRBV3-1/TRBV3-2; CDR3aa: CASSQVPQSAGQYNSPLHF